This T cell receptor beta chain appears in the sequencing data of a study of blood T cell repertoires in COVID-19. At the level of the study: Collection of acute and convalescent COVID-19 samples took place in the United States, Italy and Spain. T cells, B-cell-depleted T cells, or PBMCs supplied cDNA or gDNA.

Participant ages covered about 18 to 95 years across 25 or so US areas. Original processing methods: Researchers report that nucleated cell counts were estimated from reference gene primer amplification. Generated by immunoSEQ multiplex PCR, the TCRdb table keeps only in-frame clones and is missing some. The V and J calls and the clone size are those of that table, but D and trimming were determined from the DNA. The data show hundreds of thousands of clones, roughly 90% seen once. This CDR3 comprises 19 residues. Trimming removed 5 bases from V and 1 base from J; junction bases left unmatched: 14. Germline CDR1 SGHNT, CDR2 YENEEA.

The sample taken for sequencing was PBMCs or T cells enriched from blood (not recorded which). This clonotype was sampled from a woman under 40 with acute COVID-19. The chain recombines TRBV11-3 with TRBJ2-3; the match to TRBD2 covers 11 bases. CDR3 in amino acids: CASSPDDSGGARGTDTQYF. The CDR3 DNA reads as TGTGCCAGCAGCCCTGACGATAGCGGGGGGGCACGAGGCACAGATACGCAGTATTTT.